Listed below are T cell receptor beta chains from one sample, sequenced in a study of T-cell memory formation after mild COVID-19. Each CDR3 protein is one row after TCRdb ran MiXCR on the 5' RACE reads. The sample consists of tens of thousands of distinct CDR3 sequences, around 13% of them appearing once. Sample: PBMCs or a T cell subset sorted from them (not recorded which). The receptors stem from an adult woman who had mild COVID-19 (a few samples of this study predate the infection). Cell type and time point are not known. CDR3s include the opening cysteine and the closing phenylalanine or tryptophan. The D gene is left open where the match is weak. A clone size is listed for some rows: how often the clone was seen (once, few, many), or a class if it is expanded.

size: NA
length: 12
D: NA
J: TRBJ1-1
V: TRBV27
DNA: TGTGCCAGCAGTCTACCGGGAAGAAAAGCTTTCTTT
CDR3: CASSLPGRKAFF

size: NA
length: 15
D: TRBD1
J: TRBJ2-5
V: TRBV18
DNA: TGTGCCAGCTCACCCAATACCGGGACAGAAGAGACCCAGTACTTC
CDR3: CASSPNTGTEETQYF

size: few
length: 13
D: TRBD2
J: TRBJ2-1
V: TRBV20-1
DNA: TGCAGTGCTCGGACTAGCGACTACAATGAGCAGTTCTTC
CDR3: CSARTSDYNEQFF

size: NA
length: 15
D: TRBD2
J: TRBJ2-3
V: TRBV9
DNA: TGTGCCAGCAGCGCTAGCGGGACTAGCACAGATACGCAGTATTTT
CDR3: CASSASGTSTDTQYF

size: few
length: 14
D: NA
J: TRBJ2-7
V: TRBV20-1
DNA: TGCAGTGCTAGGGTGCTAGCGCTCTCCTACGAGCAGTACTTC
CDR3: CSARVLALSYEQYF

size: few
length: 15
D: NA
J: TRBJ2-3
V: TRBV7-9
DNA: TGTGCCAGCAGGGAACGTGGCAGAGACTTAGATACGCAGTATTTT
CDR3: CASRERGRDLDTQYF

size: few
length: 15
D: TRBD2
J: TRBJ2-7
V: TRBV7-9
DNA: TGTGCCAGCAGCTCGGGACTAGCGGGATCCTACGAGCAGTACTTC
CDR3: CASSSGLAGSYEQYF

size: many
length: 14
D: TRBD2
J: TRBJ2-1
V: TRBV20-1
DNA: TGCAGTGCTAGAGGGACTAGCGGGAGCTTGGATCAGTTCTTC
CDR3: CSARGTSGSLDQFF

size: many
length: 15
D: NA
J: TRBJ2-3
V: TRBV14
DNA: TGTGCCAGCAGCCAAGGAGGGGAGTTTGGAGATACGCAGTATTTT
CDR3: CASSQGGEFGDTQYF

size: NA
length: 15
D: TRBD1
J: TRBJ2-5
V: TRBV11-2
DNA: TGTGCCAGCAGCTCCCGGACAGGGTGGGGAGAGACCCAGTACTTC
CDR3: CASSSRTGWGETQYF

size: few
length: 14
D: NA
J: TRBJ2-1
V: TRBV6-5
DNA: TGTGCCAGCAGTTACGCATCGGGCTACAATGAGCAGTTCTTC
CDR3: CASSYASGYNEQFF

size: NA
length: 16
D: TRBD2
J: TRBJ2-1
V: TRBV9
DNA: TGTGCCAGCAGCCCATCGGGACTAGCGGGAGTAGGACAGCAGTTCTTC
CDR3: CASSPSGLAGVGQQFF

size: NA
length: 17
D: TRBD2
J: TRBJ2-7
V: TRBV4-3
DNA: TGCGCCAGCAGCCAAGGACTAGCGGGAGTTCTGGGATACGAGCAGTACTTC
CDR3: CASSQGLAGVLGYEQYF

size: NA
length: 16
D: NA
J: TRBJ2-3
V: TRBV24-1
DNA: TGTGCCACCAGTGATTTCCAAGGGACTAGCACAGATACGCAGTATTTT
CDR3: CATSDFQGTSTDTQYF

size: NA
length: 13
D: NA
J: TRBJ1-6
V: TRBV12-3/TRBV12-4
DNA: TGTGCCAGCACCGACAAGAATAATTCACCCCTCCACTTT
CDR3: CASTDKNNSPLHF

size: NA
length: 14
D: NA
J: TRBJ2-4
V: TRBV12-3/TRBV12-4
DNA: TGTGCCAGCAGTTTAGCCCCGGGTGGAAACATTCAGTACTTC
CDR3: CASSLAPGGNIQYF

size: few
length: 15
D: NA
J: TRBJ2-3
V: TRBV7-6
DNA: TGTGCCAGCAGCTCCACTGGCGGGAGCACAGATACGCAGTATTTT
CDR3: CASSSTGGSTDTQYF

size: few
length: 14
D: NA
J: TRBJ2-3
V: TRBV15
DNA: TGTGCCACCAGCAGAGCCGAGCGTTCAGATACGCAGTATTTT
CDR3: CATSRAERSDTQYF

size: NA
length: 15
D: TRBD1
J: TRBJ1-1
V: TRBV12-3/TRBV12-4
DNA: TGTGCCAGCAGCACTGGGACAGGAGGGTATGGTGAAGCTTTCTTT
CDR3: CASSTGTGGYGEAFF

size: few
length: 16
D: TRBD1
J: TRBJ2-2
V: TRBV15
DNA: TGTGCCACCAGCAGAGGGACAGGGGCGAACACCGGGGAGCTGTTTTTT
CDR3: CATSRGTGANTGELFF

size: NA
length: 21
D: TRBD1
J: TRBJ2-1
V: TRBV29-1
DNA: TGCAGCGTCGAAGCACCCGGGACAGGGAGGGGGGAGCGCCCGTACTACAATGAGCAGTTCTTC
CDR3: CSVEAPGTGRGERPYYNEQFF

size: NA
length: 14
D: NA
J: TRBJ2-7
V: TRBV9
DNA: TGTGCCAGCAGCTCTGGGGGGGGCACCTACGAGCAGTACTTC
CDR3: CASSSGGGTYEQYF

size: few
length: 15
D: NA
J: TRBJ2-3
V: TRBV10-3
DNA: TGTGCCATCAGTGAGCTCCTACAGGGAGCAGATACGCAGTATTTT
CDR3: CAISELLQGADTQYF

size: NA
length: 16
D: NA
J: TRBJ2-7
V: TRBV4-1
DNA: TGCGCCAGCAGCCAATTTATGCAAACCCTCTCCTACGAGCAGTACTTC
CDR3: CASSQFMQTLSYEQYF